This T cell receptor (beta chain) was documented in a study of T-cell reconstitution after alpha-beta-depleted transplantation in children. Study-level points and caveats: Day-60 TCRbeta diversity that was high in some patients was derived from surviving recipient T cells and thymic progenitors. Several hundred expanded graft clones reportedly gave rise to the alpha-beta T cells present about two months after transplant. T-cell counts and diversity at one year post-transplant came mainly from newly produced T cells.

Construction of the TCRbeta library involved unique molecular identifiers. In TCRdb, the PCR reads were re-called with MiXCR into one record per CDR3 protein. The table records around 72,000 distinct CDR3 sequences, roughly 5.2% of them present only once. V was shortened by 5 bases and J by 3 bases, with 8 bases between the two germline ends. There are 13 residues in the CDR3. As for this clonotype: The antigen is undetermined. A much bigger clone sits one base away, suggesting this may be a read error.

This material consisted of PBMCs, mostly from graft donor cells, taken 180 days after TCRalphabeta/CD19-depleted stem cell transplant. The chain joins TRBV23-1 to TRBJ1-5; D uncertain. TRBV23-1 is given ORF status, its function remaining uncertain. This TCR was sampled from a boy younger than two who had a stem cell transplant for acute myeloid leukemia, so the T cells may come from the graft donor. CDR3 in amino acids: CASSVYINQPQHF. CDR3 coding DNA: TGCGCCAGCAGTGTGTATATCAATCAGCCCCAGCATTTT.